One TCR beta chain is described in this entry. Between the trimmed V and J ends, which lost 5 bases and 2 bases, there was a span of 10 bases. CDR3 length: 13 amino acids. Germline-derived CDR1 and CDR2 are SEHNR and FQNEAQ (reference sequence). Participants spanned ages about 18 to 90 years and resided in around 25 US areas. Produced via immunoSEQ multiplex PCR; TCRdb's table is partial and in-frame only. Here the sample spans fewer than 400,000 clones, approximately 87% being singletons. This specimen comes from a study of blood T cell repertoires in COVID-19. The clonotype originates from a woman aged 45-65 years who had recovered from COVID-19. The chain has TRBV7-9 and TRBJ2-7, with a weak D call TRBD1 (5 bases). The sequencing sample was made of PBMCs or T cells enriched from blood (not recorded which). The CDR3 protein is CASSPKGTYEQYF. The CDR3 DNA reads as TGTGCCAGCAGCCCGAAGGGGACCTACGAGCAGTACTTC.